This entry concerns a single T cell receptor (beta chain). The sample originates from a study of blood T cell repertoires in COVID-19. The repertoire was sequenced with immunoSEQ multiplex PCR; TCRdb's copy has only in-frame clones and lacks some. The repertoire holds about 38,000 clones, with roughly 70% as singletons. The clonotype originates from a man in his 70s with COVID-19, enrolled during active disease. Sequencing was carried out using peripheral blood.

The CDR3 DNA reads as TGTGCCAGCAGCTTATCTCAGCGAGGCAATGAGCAGTTCTTC. Protein product: CASSLSQRGNEQFF. This chain uses TRBV7-2 with TRBJ2-1; D unresolved. The ends were cut back, 2 bases at V and 6 bases at J, with 11 bases in the middle. This CDR3 is built from 14 residues. Per germline, CDR1 SGHTA and CDR2 FQGNSA.